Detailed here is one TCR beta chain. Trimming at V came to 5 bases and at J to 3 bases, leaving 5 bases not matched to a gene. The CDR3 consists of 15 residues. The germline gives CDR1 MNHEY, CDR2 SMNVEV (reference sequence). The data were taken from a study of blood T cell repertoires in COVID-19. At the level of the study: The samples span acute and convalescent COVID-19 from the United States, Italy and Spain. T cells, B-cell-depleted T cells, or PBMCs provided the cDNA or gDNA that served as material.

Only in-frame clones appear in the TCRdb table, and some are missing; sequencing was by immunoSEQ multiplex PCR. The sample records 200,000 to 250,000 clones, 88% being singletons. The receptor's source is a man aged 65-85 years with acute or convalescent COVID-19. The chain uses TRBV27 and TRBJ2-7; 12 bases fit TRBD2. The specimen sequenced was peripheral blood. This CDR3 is CASSPRLAGVYEQYF. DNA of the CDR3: TGTGCCAGCAGTCCCCGACTAGCGGGGGTCTACGAGCAGTACTTC.